Listed here are 19 T cell receptor beta chains from one sample, sequenced in a study of blood T cell repertoires in COVID-19 (dated by TCRdb to 2018 to 2021). Library preparation used the immunoSEQ multiplex PCR assay. The source is immuneACCESS, and TCRdb retained only in-frame sequences with V and J called. Part of the clones is not carried over; for the studies checked, unresolved V genes explain less than half of this, and the remainder is unexplained. For this sample the table gives tens of thousands of clones, of which around 94% were detected only once. The ten largest clones capture roughly 6.6% of the sample. Material: peripheral blood. The source of these receptors is a woman aged 60 to 75 with active COVID-19.

This chain uses TRBV10-3 with TRBJ1-5, with D perhaps TRBD1 (6 bases). V was shortened by 10 bases and J by 9 bases, with 19 bases between the two germline ends. CDR3 length: 13 residues. Germline V CDR1 and CDR2: ENHRY, SYGVKD. CDR3 nucleotide sequence: TGTGCCAGCAAGAGGCAGCCACAGGGGCCCCAGCATTTT. Translating it yields CASKRQPQGPQHF.

The chain combines TRBV30 with TRBJ2-3; maybe TRBD2 (6 bases). This CDR3 is built from 16 residues. Germline CDR1 and CDR2: GTSNPN and SVGIG (reference sequence). Trimming removed 2 bases from V and 4 bases from J, with 19 bases in between. The DNA for the CDR3 is TGTGCCTGGAGTTTCTTTCTAGGGAGGAGGGCAGATACGCAGTATTTT. It is translated as CAWSFFLGRRADTQYF.

This clone was detected only once. The identical CDR3 is also encoded by other nucleotide sequences in the sample. The rearrangement uses TRBV7-9 and TRBJ1-1; a weak D match, TRBD1 (5 bases). V was pared by 5 bases and J by 1 base, with 8 bases between. The CDR3 runs to 13 residues. Per germline, CDR1 SEHNR and CDR2 FQNEAQ (reference sequence). CDR3 coding DNA: TGTGCCAGCAGCCCGGGGGGGAACACTGAAGCTTTCTTT. Protein sequence: CASSPGGNTEAFF.

The V and J genes are TRBV11-2 and TRBJ1-4; D is perhaps TRBD1 (6 bases). The CDR3 has 15 amino acids. Germline V gene sequence: CDR1 SGHAT, CDR2 FQNNGV. Trimming left V 5 bases short and J 7 bases short, with 17 bases between. CDR3 sequence reads: CASSPRQGQSEKLFF. The CDR3 region has the DNA TGTGCCAGCAGCCCCCGCCAGGGGCAGAGTGAAAAACTGTTTTTT.

J is TRBJ1-5 and V is TRBV6-2 or TRBV6-3; the match to TRBD1 covers 8 bases. Germline V gene sequence: CDR1 MNHEY, CDR2 SVGEGT. J lost 3 bases, V lost 0 bases, and 10 bases had no gene match. The CDR3 is made up of 18 amino acids. CDR3 in amino acids: CASSYSTGQGGVNQPQHF. CDR3 DNA sequence: TGTGCCAGCAGTTACTCTACCGGACAGGGTGGAGTCAATCAGCCCCAGCATTTT.

The V and J genes are TRBV6-5 and TRBJ1-6; unclear D gene. Deletions cut 2 bases from V and 7 bases from J, with 12 bases between. This CDR3 contains 15 residues. In germline, CDR1 is MNHEY, CDR2 SVGAGI. CDR3 region: CASSYDNQRNSPLHF. The CDR3 DNA sequence: TGTGCCAGCAGTTACGACAATCAAAGGAATTCACCCCTCCACTTT.

V gene TRBV6-5 combines with J gene TRBJ2-1; possible D gene TRBD1, 6 bases. The CDR3 is made up of 14 amino acids. CDR1 is MNHEY and CDR2 is SVGAGI in the germline V gene. V dropped 5 bases and J dropped 7 bases, with 15 bases sitting between them. The DNA for the CDR3 is TGTGCCAGCAGTATCGGAAGGGGGACAAATGAGCAGTTCTTC. Translation gives CASSIGRGTNEQFF.

The chain is built from TRBV19 and TRBJ1-1; 9 bases agree with TRBD1. V was clipped by 3 bases and J by 0 bases; unmatched bases: 8. The germline CDR1 and CDR2 sequences are LNHDA and SQIVND (reference sequence). The CDR3 is 17 amino acids. CDR3 coding DNA: TGTGCCAGTAGTATTAGTCGGGACAGGGACATGAACACTGAAGCTTTCTTT. Residues: CASSISRDRDMNTEAFF.

DNA of the CDR3: TGCGCCAGCAGCCAAGAAGGACTTAGTGGGACTGAAGCTTTCTTT. It yields the protein CASSQEGLSGTEAFF. The genes are TRBV4-1 and TRBJ1-1; D unresolved. Germline V CDR1 and CDR2: MGHRA, YSYEKL. This CDR3 has 15 amino acids. Trimming removed 0 bases at V and 5 bases at J, with 13 bases between.

V is TRBV6-2 or TRBV6-3 and J is TRBJ2-7; 10 nucleotides align to TRBD1. The J segment lost 4 bases and the V segment lost 5 bases, leaving 8 bases of the junction unmatched. This CDR3 contains 15 residues. The V gene's germline CDR1 is MNHEY and CDR2 SVGEGT. CDR3 sequence (DNA): TGTGCCAGCAGTCGACAGGGGGCCCCCCCATACGAGCAGTACTTC. Its translation: CASSRQGAPPYEQYF.

V is TRBV15 and J is TRBJ2-1; 8 positions match TRBD1. Germline V gives CDR1 LNHNV, CDR2 YYDKDF (reference sequence). The CDR3 is 14 residues long. Trimming at V came to 8 bases and at J to 4 bases, leaving 7 bases not matched to a gene. The CDR3 nucleotides are TGTGCCACCTGCCCGGGACAGGAGTACAATGAGCAGTTCTTC. This codes for CATCPGQEYNEQFF.

This clone was seen only once. CDR3 sequence reads: CASTNTGDQETQYF. The CDR3 bases are TGTGCCAGTACCAACACAGGGGACCAAGAGACCCAGTACTTC. The chain is built from TRBV19 and TRBJ2-5; 7 positions match TRBD1. Germline CDR1 LNHDA, CDR2 SQIVND (reference sequence). Trimming removed 7 bases from V and 0 bases from J; junction bases left unmatched: 5. CDR3 length: 14 amino acids.

This sequence joins TRBV28 and TRBJ2-7; 10 nucleotides agree with TRBD2. Germline assignment: CDR1 MDHEN and CDR2 SYDVKM. The CDR3 runs 15 residues. J lost 3 bases, V lost 4 bases, and 6 bases had no gene match. CDR3 protein: CASSSQAGGSYEQYF. The CDR3 DNA reads as TGTGCCAGCAGTTCTCAAGCGGGGGGGAGCTACGAGCAGTACTTC. The variable domain in full, completed from reference TRBV28 and TRBJ2-7, reads DVKVTQSSRYLVKRTGEKVFLECVQDMDHENMFWYRQDPGLGLRLIYFSYDVKMKEKGDIPEGYSVSREKKERFSLILESASTNQTSMYLCASSSQAGGSYEQYFGPGTRLTVT.

The gene calls are TRBV24-1 and TRBJ2-3; weak D call: TRBD1 (5 bases). The V gene lost 7 bases and the J gene lost 0 bases, with 10 bases spanning the gap. Germline V gene lookup returns CDR1 KGHDR and CDR2 SFDVKD. The CDR3 is made up of 14 amino acids. Here the CDR3 DNA reads TGTGCCACCAGCTCGACAGCTAGCACAGATACGCAGTATTTT. Translated, it gives CATSSTASTDTQYF.

V usage is TRBV14 and J usage is TRBJ1-2, with 9 positions matching TRBD1. The CDR3 extends over 14 amino acids. The J segment lost 8 bases and the V segment lost 6 bases, leaving 10 bases of the junction unmatched. The germline gives CDR1 SGHDN, CDR2 FVKESK. The CDR3 spells CASRSTGGLFGYTF. In DNA form, the CDR3 reads TGTGCCAGCAGGTCGACAGGGGGATTGTTCGGCTACACCTTC.

The J gene is TRBJ2-5, the V gene TRBV5-1; 7 bases are a match to TRBD1. This CDR3 spans 15 amino acids. V dropped 4 bases and J dropped 4; count of bases not matched to a gene: 10. The germline V gene has CDR1 SGHRS and CDR2 YFSETQ. The CDR3 loop reads CASSSDRVEAETQYF. CDR3 DNA sequence: TGCGCCAGCAGCAGCGACAGGGTTGAAGCAGAGACCCAGTACTTC.

Comment on this clone: Within the sample, other DNA sequences also encode this same CDR3. The chain carries TRBV9 and TRBJ1-2, with a weak D call TRBD1 (6 bases). The CDR3 spans 14 residues. Germline V gene sequence: CDR1 SGDLS, CDR2 YYNGEE. Trimming pared 0 bases from V and 2 bases from J, leaving 8 bases between. The CDR3 coding sequence is TGTGCCAGCAGCGTAGGGCAGGGGAACTATGGCTACACCTTC. Translated: CASSVGQGNYGYTF.

V usage is TRBV19 and J usage is TRBJ1-1; 7 bases fit TRBD1. The CDR3 totals 13 residues. Trimming took 5 bases from V and 0 from J; bases not matched to a gene: 0. Germline V gene sequence: CDR1 LNHDA, CDR2 SQIVND (reference sequence). CDR3 nucleotides: TGTGCCAGTAGTGGACAGGTGAACACTGAAGCTTTCTTT. Protein sequence: CASSGQVNTEAFF.

The genes are TRBV18 and TRBJ1-1, with 8 bases matching TRBD1. V gave up 2 bases and J gave up 6 bases; unmatched junction bases: 2. The germline CDR1 and CDR2 sequences are KGHSH and LQKENI. The CDR3 contains 13 residues. Here the CDR3 DNA reads TGTGCCAGCTCACCAACGGACAGGGCTGAAGCTTTCTTT. Encoded protein: CASSPTDRAEAFF.